Below, 17 T cell receptor beta chains from the same sample are listed, as sequenced in a study of T cells in Graves' hyperthyroidism and ophthalmopathy. TCR beta CDR3 regions were amplified from RNA. An initial round of RT-PCR targeting the TCR CDR3 relied on the HTBI primer set. TCRdb processed the multiplex PCR reads anew with MiXCR; each CDR3 protein has one entry. The sample lists around 300,000 distinct CDR3 sequences, around 14% seen once, with approximately 23% in the top ten. The sequenced sample consisted of blood. Source of these receptors: a woman aged 25-40 years with Graves' hyperthyroidism.

This chain connects TRBV6-1 to TRBJ1-2; 9 positions agree with TRBD1. Losses at the gene ends were 5 bases for V and 9 bases for J; bases not matched to a gene: 10. Germline loops: CDR1 MNHNS, CDR2 SASEGT. This CDR3 is 14 amino acids long. Here the CDR3 DNA reads TGTGCCAGCAGTCCGAGGGACAGGGTTAGGAGCTACACCTTC. It yields the protein CASSPRDRVRSYTF.

The chain carries TRBV6-5 and TRBJ2-7, with 10 positions matching TRBD1. CDR3 size: 15 residues. CDR1 is MNHEY, CDR2 SVGAGI, per germline. V trimming: 0 bases; J trimming: 2 bases; junction bases outside the gene matches: 1. The CDR3 is CASSYSTGGPYEQYF. DNA for the CDR3: TGTGCCAGCAGTTACTCGACAGGGGGCCCCTACGAGCAGTACTTC.

Ten or more counts support this clonotype. This sequence joins TRBV28 and TRBJ1-4; 10 bases are a match to TRBD1. Germline V lookup: CDR1 MDHEN, CDR2 SYDVKM. This CDR3 contains 13 residues. V shed 7 bases, J shed 10 bases, and the junction held 6 bases outside the gene matches. CDR3 nucleotide sequence: TGTGCCAGCATTGGGACAGGGGTGGCAAAACTGTTTTTT. Residues: CASIGTGVAKLFF.

Only a few counts were recorded for this clonotype. The chain couples TRBV28 to TRBJ1-1; TRBD1 is a possible D gene (6 bases). The CDR3 length is 15 residues. Germline CDR1 is MDHEN and CDR2 is SYDVKM. V gave up 6 bases and J gave up 3 bases, with 17 bases separating them. Written as DNA, the CDR3 is TGTGCCAGCAGCCCGGGACATTTTTCGGACACTGAAGCTTTCTTT. Translated: CASSPGHFSDTEAFF. Full variable domain (missing parts from reference TRBV28 and TRBJ1-1): DVKVTQSSRYLVKRTGEKVFLECVQDMDHENMFWYRQDPGLGLRLIYFSYDVKMKEKGDIPEGYSVSREKKERFSLILESASTNQTSMYLCASSPGHFSDTEAFFGQGTRLTVV.

This clonotype was counted between two and nine times. The CDR3 sequence: CASSGGTENNSPLHF. The DNA of the CDR3 is TGTGCCAGCAGTGGCGGGACGGAAAATAATTCACCCCTCCACTTT. The chain uses TRBV6-1 and TRBJ1-6; TRBD1 might be the D (5 bases). V was pared by 4 bases and J by 5 bases, with 12 bases between. The CDR3 is 15 amino acids. Germline V gives CDR1 MNHNS, CDR2 SASEGT.

This clonotype has a single count. The chain combines TRBV4-2 with TRBJ2-5, with D tentatively TRBD1 (5 bases). Germline V CDR1 and CDR2: LGHNA, YNFKEQ. V lost 3 bases to trimming and J lost 3 bases, with 8 bases between them. The CDR3 sequence is 13 residues long. Written as DNA, the CDR3 is TGTGCCAGCAGCCATGACAGAAAAGAGACCCAGTACTTC. Its translation: CASSHDRKETQYF.

This sequence joins TRBV20-1 and TRBJ2-2; possible D gene TRBD2, 6 bases. The germline CDR1 and CDR2 sequences are DFQATT and SNEGSKA (reference sequence). V gave up 5 bases and J gave up 6 bases, with 19 bases separating them. The CDR3 has 15 residues. The CDR3 DNA reads TGCAGTGCTCACCCTGGAGGGGTCTGGGCCGGGGAGCTGTTTTTT. Encoded protein: CSAHPGGVWAGELFF.

In its sample, this clonotype was seen a few times. The chain uses TRBV6-5 and TRBJ1-2; D uncertain. The length of the CDR3 is 16 residues. The germline V gene encodes CDR1 MNHEY and CDR2 SVGAGI. V lost 0 bases and J lost 1, with 12 bases in between. As DNA, the CDR3 is TGTGCCAGCAGTTACTCGAGAAGACCGAGTAACTATGGCTACACCTTC. It yields the protein CASSYSRRPSNYGYTF.

The V and J genes are TRBV19 and TRBJ2-3, with 11 bases aligning to TRBD1. This CDR3 comprises 12 residues. The trim removed 7 bases at V and 10 bases at J, leaving 4 bases unmatched. In germline, CDR1 is LNHDA, CDR2 SQIVND (reference sequence). The CDR3 sequence: CASKPGQGAQYF. The CDR3 DNA is TGTGCCAGTAAGCCGGGACAGGGGGCGCAGTATTTT.

This clonotype showed up many times. The chain carries TRBV12-3 or TRBV12-4 and TRBJ2-5; D possibly corresponds to TRBD2 (6 bases). The CDR3 runs 17 residues. Trimming took off 6 bases at V and 4 bases at J, with 24 bases between the two ends. CDR3 in DNA: TGTGCCAGCAGCCCACGGCGGGGTCAGGGAACTCGAGAGACCCAGTACTTC. It translates to CASSPRRGQGTRETQYF.

This clonotype was recorded many times. The chain links TRBV2 to TRBJ2-1, with 12 positions matching TRBD2. The germline V gene has CDR1 SNHLY and CDR2 FYNNEI. The CDR3 is 19 residues long. J gave up 3 bases and V 3 bases, and 12 bases lay outside the gene matches. The CDR3 spells CASSDFIWGLAGNYNEQFF. CDR3 bases: TGTGCCAGCAGTGACTTCATTTGGGGACTAGCGGGCAACTACAATGAGCAGTTCTTC.

This CDR3 is CASSTGTSGLYNEQFF. The CDR3, as DNA: TGTGCCAGCAGTACCGGGACTAGCGGACTCTACAATGAGCAGTTCTTC. This rearrangement joins TRBV6-1 to TRBJ2-1, with TRBD2 matching over 11 bases. The CDR3 length is 16 residues. Germline lookup yields CDR1 MNHNS and CDR2 SASEGT. Losses at the gene ends were 5 bases for V and 3 bases for J; bases not matched to a gene: 6.

The chain employs TRBV6-4 and TRBJ2-3, with TRBD1 identical over 7 bases. Losses at the gene ends were 6 bases for V and 4 bases for J; bases not matched to a gene: 7. In germline, CDR1 is MRHNA, CDR2 SNTAGT. The CDR3 totals 14 residues. The CDR3 sequence is CASSRDSSADTQYF. CDR3 coding DNA: TGTGCCAGCAGCAGGGACAGTAGTGCAGATACGCAGTATTTT.

V gene TRBV7-3 combines with J gene TRBJ1-1; D is unresolved. V dropped 5 bases and J dropped 4 bases, with 17 bases sitting between them. From germline, CDR1 is SGHTA and CDR2 FQGTGA. This CDR3 region has 15 residues. This CDR3 reads CASSPSGLVGTEAFF. The CDR3 DNA reads TGTGCCAGCAGCCCATCCGGGTTAGTGGGCACTGAAGCTTTCTTT.

This clonotype came up many times. The rearrangement joins TRBV9 to TRBJ1-1; 8 nucleotides align to TRBD1. Trimming removed 4 bases from V and 1 base from J; junction bases left unmatched: 6. The CDR3 has 15 residues. The germline V gene has CDR1 SGDLS and CDR2 YYNGEE. Written as DNA, the CDR3 is TGTGCCAGCAGCCCTCCCGGGACAGGGAACACTGAAGCTTTCTTT. Its protein product is CASSPPGTGNTEAFF.

The chain links TRBV18 to TRBJ1-5; unclear D gene. In germline, CDR1 is KGHSH, CDR2 LQKENI. The V end lost 8 bases, the J end lost 3 bases, and 14 bases lay between the germline ends. This CDR3 spans 14 amino acids. CDR3 amino acids: CASQPADPNQPQHF. Here the CDR3 DNA reads TGTGCCAGCCAACCGGCGGACCCCAATCAGCCCCAGCATTTT.

This clonotype has at least ten counts. J is TRBJ1-2 and V is TRBV30, with D hard to call. The ends were cut back, 1 base at V and 1 base at J, with 7 bases in the middle. The CDR3 loop spans 13 amino acids. The germline CDR1 and CDR2 sequences are GTSNPN and SVGIG (reference sequence). In DNA, the CDR3 is TGTGCCTGGAGTGCCAGTTTTAACTATGGCTACACCTTC. Protein sequence: CAWSASFNYGYTF.